This T cell receptor beta chain was obtained from a study of T cell repertoires in cytomegalovirus infection. TCRdb reanalysed the reads using MiXCR and keeps one entry per CDR3 protein. Among under 350,000 distinct CDR3 sequences listed, more than 8% were seen once. Trimming stripped 8 bases from V and 5 bases from J, with 18 bases between. The CDR3 covers 14 residues. This clonotype was seen a few times. The TCR comes from a human donor in good health (CMV status not recorded). Some clones in this sample may be carry-over from other donors' samples. The rearrangement links TRBV12-3 or TRBV12-4 to TRBJ1-2; D call uncertain. Sequenced sample: PBMCs. The DNA for the CDR3 is TGTGCCAGCTCCCTTACCCAGGATAGGTATGGCTACACCTTC. Protein product: CASSLTQDRYGYTF.